This T cell receptor beta chain stems from a study of T cell responses to AZD1222 COVID-19 vaccine. Study-level points and caveats: Spike regions recognized by vaccine-associated CD4 TCRs spanned the protein, led by 160-218 and 743-854. Only 5 or 6 individuals given AZD1222 were seropositive at baseline. Repertoires in all cases were sampled only once the peak T cell response had passed. Females made up more of the donors, who were largely white British, and clonal diversity may have come out too low.

Trimming left V 5 bases short and J 1 base short, with 8 bases between. Per germline, CDR1 SNHLY and CDR2 FYNNEI. The CDR3 extends over 13 amino acids. Some clones are missing from TCRdb's copy, which holds only in-frame ones; the method was immunoSEQ multiplex PCR. The data contain 120,000 or so clones, around nine tenths of them singletons. To note about this clone: Its antigen is still unknown.

The TCR sequence derives from an adult in good health. Sequencing was performed on peripheral blood, taken on day 0 of MenACWY control vaccination. This chain joins TRBV2 and TRBJ1-1; D uncertain. Here the CDR3 reads CASSFTENTEAFF. In DNA form, the CDR3 reads TGTGCCAGCAGTTTCACAGAGAACACTGAAGCTTTCTTT.